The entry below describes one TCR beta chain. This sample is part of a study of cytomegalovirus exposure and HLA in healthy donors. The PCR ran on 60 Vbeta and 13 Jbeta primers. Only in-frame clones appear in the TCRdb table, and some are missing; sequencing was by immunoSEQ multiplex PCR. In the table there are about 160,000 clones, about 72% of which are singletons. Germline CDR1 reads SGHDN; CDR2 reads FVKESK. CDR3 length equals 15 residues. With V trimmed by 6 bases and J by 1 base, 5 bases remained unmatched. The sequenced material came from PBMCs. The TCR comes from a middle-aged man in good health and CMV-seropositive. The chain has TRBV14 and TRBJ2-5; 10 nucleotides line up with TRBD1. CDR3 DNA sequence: TGTGCCAGCAGGCGACAGGGGGCCTTCCAAGAGACCCAGTACTTC. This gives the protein CASRRQGAFQETQYF.